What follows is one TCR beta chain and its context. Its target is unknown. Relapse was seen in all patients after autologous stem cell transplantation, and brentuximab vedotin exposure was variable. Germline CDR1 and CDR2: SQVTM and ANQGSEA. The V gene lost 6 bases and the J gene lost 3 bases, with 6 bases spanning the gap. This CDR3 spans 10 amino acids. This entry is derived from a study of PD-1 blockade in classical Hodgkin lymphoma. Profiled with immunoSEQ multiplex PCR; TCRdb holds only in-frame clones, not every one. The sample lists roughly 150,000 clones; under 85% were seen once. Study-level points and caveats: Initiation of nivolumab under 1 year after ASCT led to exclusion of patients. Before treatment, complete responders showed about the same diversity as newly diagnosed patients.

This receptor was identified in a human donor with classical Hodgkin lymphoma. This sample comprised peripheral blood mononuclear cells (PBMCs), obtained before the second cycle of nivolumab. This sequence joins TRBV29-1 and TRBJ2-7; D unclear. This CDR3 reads CSVMDYEQYF. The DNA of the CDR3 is TGCAGCGTCATGGACTACGAGCAGTACTTC.